The next 2 T cell receptor beta chains were all read from a single sample in a study of T cell clonality in common variable immunodeficiency. TCRdb's copy holds only in-frame clones and misses some; the assay was immunoSEQ multiplex PCR. Singletons are absent from the sample, which has more than 55,000 clones. Material: peripheral blood mononuclear cells. The receptors stem from a person aged 18-70 years in good health.

This clone appeared a few times. The read terminates 3 residues ahead of where the CDR3 ends, so the germline J gene completes it. The chain couples TRBV2 to TRBJ2-2; a possible D gene is TRBD2 (5 bases). The germline CDR1 and CDR2 sequences are SNHLY and FYNNEI. The CDR3 consists of 15 residues. With 4 bases removed from V and 3 bases from J, the gap between germline ends came to 12 bases. The CDR3 loop reads CASSVASGHTGELFF. The sequenced CDR3 bases are TGTGCCAGCAGTGTAGCGAGCGGACACACCGGGGAG.

This clone appeared many times. The read halts 3 residues ahead of the CDR3 end, with the missing end drawn from the germline J gene. The chain combines TRBV29-1 with TRBJ2-5, with 8 nucleotides matching TRBD1. Germline V lookup: CDR1 SQVTM, CDR2 ANQGSEA. The CDR3 sequence is 16 residues long. V trimming: 1 base; J trimming: 4 bases; junction bases outside the gene matches: 11. The DNA read from the CDR3 is TGCAGCGTTGAAGGGACAGGGCTTGGAAGTGTAGAGACC. This sequence encodes CSVEGTGLGSVET. The CDR3 in its entirety is CSVEGTGLGSVETQYF.